The 11 T cell receptor beta chains below all came from one sample that was sequenced in a study of cytomegalovirus exposure and HLA in healthy donors. Primers included in the PCR were 60 Vbeta and 13 Jbeta primers. Here immunoSEQ multiplex PCR was the method, and the copy in TCRdb shows in-frame clones only, minus some. The sample lists 95,000 to 150,000 clones; approximately 17% were seen once. The sequenced sample consisted of PBMCs. All receptors come from a female donor in good health and CMV-seropositive.

This chain joins TRBV2 and TRBJ2-3; 7 nucleotides line up with TRBD2. Germline values: CDR1 SNHLY, CDR2 FYNNEI. Unmatched junction bases numbered 10, after V lost 6 bases and J lost 4 bases. The length of the CDR3 is 15 residues. CDR3 loop: CASRPLGGVPDTQYF. The DNA of the CDR3 is TGTGCCAGCAGGCCCCTTGGGGGGGTGCCAGATACGCAGTATTTT.

The chain uses TRBV7-8 and TRBJ1-4, with unresolved D. The CDR3 extends over 17 amino acids. V lost 4 bases and J lost 4, with 19 bases in between. CDR1 and CDR2 (germline): SGHVS, FQNEAQ. CDR3 DNA: TGTGCCAGCAGCTGGCCGGGGTCCCGCGGAATTAATGAAAAACTGTTTTTT. This sequence encodes CASSWPGSRGINEKLFF.

The rearrangement joins TRBV7-9 to TRBJ1-6; weak D call: TRBD1 (5 bases). From germline, CDR1 is SEHNR and CDR2 FQNEAQ (reference sequence). V was trimmed by 5 bases and J by 7 bases, leaving 12 bases between them. The CDR3 has 14 residues. CDR3: CASSNQGGNSPLHF. CDR3 DNA sequence: TGTGCCAGCAGCAACCAGGGCGGAAATTCACCCCTCCACTTT.

This clone was detected only a few times. The chain carries TRBV6-1 and TRBJ1-5; 9 positions agree with TRBD1. CDR3 size: 14 residues. Germline CDR1 and CDR2: MNHNS and SASEGT. V lost 5 bases and J lost 5; bases outside the gene matches: 4. The CDR3 sequence is CASSKTGGDQPQHF. In nucleotides, the CDR3 is TGTGCCAGCAGTAAGACAGGGGGGGATCAGCCCCAGCATTTT.

This clone was picked up a small number of times. The chain recombines TRBV30 with TRBJ1-6, with 7 bases aligning to TRBD1. This CDR3 is 13 amino acids long. Unmatched junction bases numbered 3, after V lost 1 base and J lost 9 bases. The germline V gene has CDR1 GTSNPN and CDR2 SVGIG (reference sequence). CDR3 DNA: TGTGCCTGGAGTGGGACAGGAGGTTCACCCCTCCACTTT. This encodes CAWSGTGGSPLHF.

The V and J genes are TRBV7-6 and TRBJ2-1; D is perhaps TRBD2 (5 bases). Germline values: CDR1 SGHVS, CDR2 FNYEAQ. Trimming took 2 bases from V and 2 from J, leaving 16 bases between them. The CDR3 loop spans 17 amino acids. CDR3 sequence reads: CASSLRTASRTYNEQFF. CDR3 DNA sequence: TGTGCCAGCAGCTTAAGGACTGCTAGCAGGACCTACAATGAGCAGTTCTTC. Drawing the rest from reference TRBV7-6 and TRBJ2-1, the complete variable domain is GAGVSQSPRYKVTKRGQDVALRCDPISGHVSLYWYRQALGQGPEFLTYFNYEAQQDKSGLPNDRFSAERPEGSISTLTIQRTEQRDSAMYRCASSLRTASRTYNEQFFGPGTRLTVL.

V and J are TRBV6-1 and TRBJ1-3; D gene uncertain. Germline values: CDR1 MNHNS, CDR2 SASEGT. The CDR3 runs 14 residues. Trimming took 2 bases from V and 4 from J, leaving 9 bases between them. This CDR3 reads CASSETPRGNTIYF. The CDR3 bases are TGTGCCAGCAGTGAAACCCCCCGGGGAAACACCATATATTTT.

This chain links TRBV6-6 with TRBJ2-7; D not certain. V was trimmed by 2 bases and J by 2 bases, leaving 7 bases between them. Germline CDR1 reads MNHNY; CDR2 reads SVGAGI (reference sequence). There are 13 residues in the CDR3. CDR3 sequence: CASSYAQTYEQYF. The CDR3 bases are TGTGCCAGCAGTTACGCCCAGACCTACGAGCAGTACTTC.

The genes are TRBV5-5 and TRBJ1-1, with D perhaps TRBD1 (6 bases). This CDR3 has 17 residues. Germline CDR1 reads SGHKS; CDR2 reads YYEKEE (reference sequence). Trimming cost V 0 bases and J 0 bases, with 15 bases left between them. The CDR3 DNA reads TGTGCCAGCAGCTTGGTCCGGAACAGGGCTGTGAACACTGAAGCTTTCTTT. Its protein is CASSLVRNRAVNTEAFF.

This chain connects TRBV6-5 to TRBJ1-1; D gene ambiguous. Trimming left V 8 bases short and J 6 bases short, with 13 bases between. Germline V CDR1 and CDR2: MNHEY, SVGAGI. The CDR3 extends over 12 amino acids. CDR3 sequence (DNA): TGTGCCAGCCGGGGTTATGTGGCTGAAGCTTTCTTT. The encoded protein is CASRGYVAEAFF.

The chain employs TRBV7-9 and TRBJ1-5; 8 bases are shared with TRBD1. This CDR3 contains 15 residues. Looked up from germline, CDR1 is SEHNR and CDR2 is FQNEAQ (reference sequence). Unmatched junction bases numbered 10, after V lost 9 bases and J lost 3 bases. CDR3 sequence (DNA): TGTGCCAGTAGCGTCGACAGGGGCTACAATCAGCCCCAGCATTTT. Translation: CASSVDRGYNQPQHF.